This is a list of T cell receptor beta chains from one sample in a study of cytomegalovirus exposure and HLA in healthy donors. Assay: immunoSEQ multiplex PCR; the TCRdb copy retains only in-frame clones and omits some. This sample has fewer than 120,000 clones, with 79% found just once. The sample was PBMCs. The receptors come from a man aged 30 to 45 in good health and CMV-seropositive. CDR3s include the opening cysteine and the closing phenylalanine or tryptophan.

j_gene: TRBJ2-5; v_gene: TRBV2; CDR3aa: CASMAGREETQYF
j_gene: TRBJ1-2; v_gene: TRBV25-1; CDR3aa: CASSEFDRVRGYTF
j_gene: TRBJ2-3; v_gene: TRBV30; CDR3aa: CAWSPGVGDTQYF
j_gene: TRBJ2-2; v_gene: TRBV27; CDR3aa: CASSGTSGGALNTGELFF
j_gene: TRBJ2-3; v_gene: TRBV19; CDR3aa: CASSISLAGARDTQYF
j_gene: TRBJ1-2; v_gene: TRBV29-1; CDR3aa: CSVGGIDRVIFRYGYTF
j_gene: TRBJ1-5; v_gene: TRBV6-1; CDR3aa: CASSADRGYSNQPQHF
j_gene: TRBJ1-4; v_gene: TRBV19; CDR3aa: CASSDYRGQEKLFF
j_gene: TRBJ2-5; v_gene: TRBV18; CDR3aa: CASSPGLQETQYF
j_gene: TRBJ2-3; v_gene: TRBV9; CDR3aa: CASSGGAGGPNTQYF
j_gene: TRBJ2-1; v_gene: TRBV5-1; CDR3aa: CASSLNQGRRPYNEQFF
j_gene: TRBJ2-7; v_gene: TRBV7-6; CDR3aa: CASSPSAASGATPYGEQYF
j_gene: -; v_gene: TRBV2; CDR3aa: CASRLSSGTYEQYF
j_gene: TRBJ2-7; v_gene: TRBV25-1; CDR3aa: CASSGFPGQAYEQYF
j_gene: TRBJ2-4; v_gene: TRBV14; CDR3aa: CASSRTGGWTGNIQYF
j_gene: TRBJ1-1; v_gene: TRBV19; CDR3aa: CASSIRFGTGGTEAFF
j_gene: TRBJ1-2; v_gene: TRBV6-5; CDR3aa: CASSIGQGFRAGYTF
j_gene: TRBJ1-1; v_gene: TRBV12-5; CDR3aa: CASGPGVWNTEAFF
j_gene: TRBJ2-3; v_gene: TRBV7-3; CDR3aa: CASSLGRTDTQYF
j_gene: TRBJ1-6; v_gene: TRBV9; CDR3aa: CASSVGQTDSPLHF
j_gene: TRBJ2-3; v_gene: TRBV6-1; CDR3aa: CASSDSGGLADTQYF
j_gene: TRBJ1-3; v_gene: TRBV7-2; CDR3aa: CASSLGAGGISGNTIYF
j_gene: TRBJ2-1; v_gene: TRBV5-6; CDR3aa: CASSSGLAAYNEQFF
j_gene: TRBJ2-1; v_gene: TRBV19; CDR3aa: CASSMGATNYNEQFF